The clone carrying this T cell receptor beta chain has a count of ten or more. The target antigen is unknown. This sample is part of a study of T-cell memory formation after mild COVID-19. Study as a whole: There were largely donor-specific TCR clusters.

Germline V gene data show CDR1 as MNHEY and CDR2 as SMNVEV (reference sequence). This CDR3 has 14 amino acids. V was pared by 2 bases and J by 1 base, with 8 bases between. Study outcomes and limitations: The study found balanced CD4/CD8 in clones contracting day 15 to 85 and a CD4+ lean in later expanders. Memory from before infection featured some responding clones, which suggests cross-reactive memory joined.

A single record per CDR3 protein comes from TCRdb applying MiXCR to the 5' RACE reads. This table holds 340,000 or so distinct CDR3 sequences, around 13% found once. The sequencing sample was made of PBMCs or a T cell subset sorted from them (not recorded which). The TCR was taken from a man younger than 35 who had mild COVID-19 (a few samples of this study predate the infection). Cell type and time point are not known. This chain uses TRBV27 with TRBJ1-2; D is undetermined. CDR3: CASSLTGINYGYTF. The CDR3 DNA is TGTGCCAGCAGTTTAACGGGGATTAACTATGGCTACACCTTC.